The 17 T cell receptor beta chains given below trace back to one sample, sequenced in a study of CD8+ T cells in alopecia areata. RNA extraction was followed by reverse transcription into cDNA, which acted as the sequencing template. Using immunoSEQ multiplex PCR, the repertoire was profiled, and TCRdb retains in-frame clones only, with some absent. The table has 150,000 to 200,000 clones, approximately 53% seen once. Treatment in this sample: oral pan-JAK inhibitor, 5-10 mg twice daily. This specimen consisted of CD8+ T cells sorted from blood, obtained at week 24, from a patient treated with tofacitinib. The receptors come from a human donor with alopecia areata.

This clone was detected a few times. The chain joins TRBV12-5 to TRBJ2-7; TRBD1 or TRBD2 may be the D gene (5 bases each). The V end lost 6 bases, the J end lost 6 bases, and 12 bases lay between the germline ends. In germline, CDR1 is LGHNT, CDR2 FRNRAP. The CDR3 totals 12 residues. CDR3 DNA sequence: TGTGCTAGTGGCTCTAGCAGGGTCGAGCAGTACTTC. Its translation is CASGSSRVEQYF. The variable domain in full, completed from reference TRBV12-5 and TRBJ2-7, reads DARVTQTPRHKVTEMGQEVTMRCQPILGHNTVFWYRQTMMQGLELLAYFRNRAPLDDSGMPKDRFSAEMPDATLATLKIQPSEPRDSAVYFCASGSSRVEQYFGPGTRLTVT.

The chain is built from TRBV5-1 and TRBJ2-3, with a tentative D call TRBD2 (6 bases). The ends were cut back, 0 bases at V and 2 bases at J, with 19 bases in the middle. Germline V lookup: CDR1 SGHRS, CDR2 YFSETQ. CDR3 length: 18 amino acids. The CDR3 DNA sequence: TGCGCCAGCAGCTTGGAAGGCGTCGGGGGAGATCTCACAGATACGCAGTATTTT. This sequence encodes CASSLEGVGGDLTDTQYF.

On this clone itself: This CDR3 is also generated by other DNA sequences in the sample. The chain's CDR3 is CSVTGTGNTGELFF. The CDR3 nucleotides read TGCAGCGTTACCGGGACAGGGAATACCGGGGAGCTGTTTTTT. The chain uses TRBV29-1 and TRBJ2-2; 9 bases map to TRBD1. The germline gives CDR1 SQVTM, CDR2 ANQGSEA. V trimming: 5 bases; J trimming: 5 bases; junction bases outside the gene matches: 6. The CDR3 is 14 residues long.

J is TRBJ2-7 and V is TRBV11-2; TRBD2 aligns across 9 bases. V gave up 4 bases and J gave up 0 bases; unmatched junction bases: 7. This CDR3 comprises 16 residues. Germline CDR1 SGHAT, CDR2 FQNNGV. The CDR3 DNA is TGTGCCAGCAGCTCCTCTAGCGGGGTAAGCTCCTACGAGCAGTACTTC. As protein: CASSSSSGVSSYEQYF.

This clone was seen only a few times. The chain recombines TRBV7-8 with TRBJ1-2; no reliable D call. With 2 bases removed from V and 8 bases from J, the gap between germline ends came to 15 bases. The CDR3 spans 14 residues. CDR1 SGHVS and CDR2 FQNEAQ come from the germline V gene. The CDR3 nucleotides read TGTGCCAGCAGCTTAAACCGGGGTGAGGTCGGCTACACCTTC. Translated: CASSLNRGEVGYTF.

The chain links TRBV4-3 to TRBJ1-5; D perhaps matches TRBD1 (6 bases). The germline CDR1 and CDR2 sequences are LGHNA and YSLEER. The CDR3 consists of 16 residues. Between the trimmed V and J ends, which lost 0 bases and 5 bases, there was a span of 14 bases. This CDR3 reads CASSQEWAGADQPQHF. CDR3 coding DNA: TGCGCCAGCAGCCAAGAATGGGCAGGGGCGGATCAGCCCCAGCATTTT.

This clone was detected only a few times. The chain couples TRBV29-1 to TRBJ1-6, with 8 bases matching TRBD1. The CDR3 extends over 14 amino acids. Germline V gene sequence: CDR1 SQVTM, CDR2 ANQGSEA. The V segment lost 7 bases and the J segment 7 bases; nucleotides outside the gene matches: 9. The CDR3 DNA sequence: TGCAGCGCAAAAACCGGGACAGGCAATTCACCCCTCCACTTT. Its translation is CSAKTGTGNSPLHF. Looking up the rest from reference TRBV29-1 and TRBJ1-6 gives the full variable domain: SAVISQKPSRDICQRGTSLTIQCQVDSQVTMMFWYRQQPGQSLTLIATANQGSEATYESGFVIDKFPISRPNLTFSTLTVSNMSPEDSSIYLCSAKTGTGNSPLHFGNGTRLTVT.

In this sample, this clone turned up a few times. The V gene is TRBV10-2, the J gene TRBJ1-3; D may be TRBD1 (6 bases). The CDR3 consists of 14 residues. V gave up 3 bases and J gave up 4 bases, with 10 bases separating them. In germline, CDR1 is WSHSY, CDR2 SAAADI. The CDR3 DNA follows: TGCGCCAGCAGTGATCAGGGGAACGGAAACACCATATATTTT. Amino acid sequence: CASSDQGNGNTIYF.

V is TRBV5-4 and J is TRBJ2-1, with D perhaps matching TRBD2 (5 bases). The length of the CDR3 is 13 residues. From germline, CDR1 is SGHNT and CDR2 YYREEE (reference sequence). Trimming took 3 bases from V and 10 from J, leaving 14 bases between them. The CDR3 protein is CASSSGPSSEQFF. The DNA for the CDR3 is TGTGCCAGCAGCTCCGGTCCTAGCAGCGAGCAGTTCTTC.

This clone was counted once. This chain links TRBV5-1 with TRBJ2-5; D gene uncertain. The germline gives CDR1 SGHRS, CDR2 YFSETQ. The V gene lost 6 bases and the J gene lost 4 bases, with 7 bases spanning the gap. This CDR3 has 11 amino acids. CDR3 protein: CASIKSETQYF. DNA for the CDR3: TGCGCCAGCATTAAGTCAGAGACCCAGTACTTC.

V usage is TRBV11-2 and J usage is TRBJ1-1; weak D call: TRBD1 (5 bases). Germline CDR1 reads SGHAT; CDR2 reads FQNNGV. The V gene lost 2 bases and the J gene lost 4 bases, with 14 bases spanning the gap. The CDR3 length is 15 residues. The DNA for the CDR3 is TGTGCCAGCAGCTTAAGGTGGGGAGGGGCCACTGAAGCTTTCTTT. Protein sequence: CASSLRWGGATEAFF.

Remarks on this clone: The same CDR3 arises from other DNA sequences in this sample as well. The V and J genes are TRBV30 and TRBJ1-1; tentatively, D is TRBD1 (5 bases). V lost 0 bases to trimming and J lost 2 bases, with 7 bases between them. CDR3 length: 13 amino acids. Germline V gene sequence: CDR1 GTSNPN, CDR2 SVGIG (reference sequence). The CDR3 region is CAWSVGQNTEAFF. In nucleotides, the CDR3 is TGTGCCTGGAGTGTTGGACAAAACACTGAAGCTTTCTTT.

The CDR3 region has the DNA TGTGCCAGCGGGACACAGAGCTCCTACGAGCAGTACTTC. Protein: CASGTQSSYEQYF. This chain connects TRBV5-6 to TRBJ2-7; weak D call: TRBD1 (6 bases). This CDR3 spans 13 amino acids. V was clipped by 7 bases and J by 0 bases, with 11 bases between them. Per germline, CDR1 SGHDT and CDR2 YYEEEE.

The V gene is TRBV30, the J gene TRBJ1-1; D ambiguous. The V end lost 3 bases, the J end lost 7 bases, and 12 bases lay between the germline ends. This CDR3 region has 12 residues. Per the germline V gene, CDR1 is GTSNPN and CDR2 is SVGIG (reference sequence). CDR3 region: CAWSSDGFEAFF. The CDR3 DNA reads TGTGCCTGGAGCTCGGACGGATTTGAAGCTTTCTTT.

The rearrangement joins TRBV7-3 to TRBJ2-1; TRBD1 aligns across 8 bases. With V trimmed by 2 bases and J by 3 bases, 3 bases remained unmatched. CDR1 and CDR2 (germline): SGHTA, FQGTGA. The CDR3 contains 15 residues. Here the CDR3 reads CASSLGTGYYNEQFF. DNA of the CDR3: TGTGCCAGCAGCTTAGGGACAGGCTACTACAATGAGCAGTTCTTC.

V usage is TRBV27 and J usage is TRBJ2-1; 8 nucleotides line up with TRBD2. CDR3 length equals 15 residues. J lost 2 bases, V lost 5 bases, and 5 bases had no gene match. The germline V gene has CDR1 MNHEY and CDR2 SMNVEV (reference sequence). The CDR3 bases are TGTGCCAGCAGTCCGGGACTAGAACCCTACAATGAGCAGTTCTTC. Its translation: CASSPGLEPYNEQFF.

This clone came up a few times. This chain connects TRBV29-1 to TRBJ1-2, with TRBD1 matching over 7 bases. Germline CDR1 SQVTM, CDR2 ANQGSEA. The J segment lost 7 bases and the V segment lost 8 bases, leaving 13 bases of the junction unmatched. This CDR3 region has 13 residues. In DNA, the CDR3 is TGCAGCACCGATACAGGGGAAGGTGGTGGCTACACCTTC. Its translation is CSTDTGEGGGYTF.